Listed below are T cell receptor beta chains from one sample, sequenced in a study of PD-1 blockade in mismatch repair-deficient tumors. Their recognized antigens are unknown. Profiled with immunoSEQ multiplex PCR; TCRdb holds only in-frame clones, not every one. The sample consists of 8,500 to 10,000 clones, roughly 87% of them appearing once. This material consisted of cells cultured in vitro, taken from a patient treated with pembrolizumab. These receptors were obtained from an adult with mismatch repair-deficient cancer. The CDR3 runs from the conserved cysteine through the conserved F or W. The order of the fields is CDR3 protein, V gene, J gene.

CDR3: CASSFQGLNTEAFF; V: TRBV11-3; J: TRBJ1-1
CDR3: CASSQSTSGRNEQFF; V: TRBV6-1; J: TRBJ2-1
CDR3: CASSPMGRDSGNTIYF; V: TRBV5-4; J: TRBJ1-3
CDR3: CASSLQPGQGRGYTF; V: TRBV7-3; J: TRBJ1-2
CDR3: CASSPRDTNTEAFF; V: TRBV18; J: TRBJ1-1
CDR3: CASSQERWGAGQPQHF; V: TRBV4-2; J: TRBJ1-5
CDR3: CASSLALGRGEQFF; V: TRBV7-9; J: TRBJ2-1
CDR3: CASGLTGFQETQYF; V: TRBV12-5; J: TRBJ2-5
CDR3: CASSLSGRTGAEQYF; V: TRBV27; J: TRBJ2-7
CDR3: CASRSWTDTDTQYF; V: TRBV19; J: TRBJ2-3
CDR3: CASRGDTQYF; V: TRBV25-1; J: TRBJ2-3
CDR3: CASSPLDTEAFF; V: TRBV11-1; J: TRBJ1-1
CDR3: CASSKVSGIPSYEQYF; V: TRBV21-1; J: TRBJ2-7
CDR3: CASDPSYGYTF; V: TRBV2; J: TRBJ1-2
CDR3: CASRGGKNTEAFF; V: TRBV2; J: TRBJ1-1
CDR3: CAISESPYEQYF; V: TRBV10-3; J: TRBJ2-7
CDR3: CASSQDSSSYEQYF; V: TRBV4-2; J: TRBJ2-7
CDR3: CASSWDSQETQYF; V: TRBV2; J: TRBJ2-5
CDR3: CASSDRVLPNQPQHF; V: TRBV19; J: TRBJ1-5
CDR3: CASSVVGTGNEKLFF; V: TRBV9; J: TRBJ1-4
CDR3: CASRWTGLEAFF; V: TRBV19; J: TRBJ1-1